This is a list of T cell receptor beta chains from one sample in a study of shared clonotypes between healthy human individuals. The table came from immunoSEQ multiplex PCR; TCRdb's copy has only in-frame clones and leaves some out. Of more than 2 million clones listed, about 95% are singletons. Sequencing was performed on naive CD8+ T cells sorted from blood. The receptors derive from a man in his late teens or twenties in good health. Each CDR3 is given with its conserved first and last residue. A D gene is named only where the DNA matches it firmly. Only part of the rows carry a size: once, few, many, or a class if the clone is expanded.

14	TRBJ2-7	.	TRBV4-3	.	CASSQDPDSYEQYF	TGCGCCAGCAGCCAAGACCCCGACAGCTACGAGCAGTACTTC
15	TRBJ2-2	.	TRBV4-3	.	CASSQSASLTGELFF	TGCGCCAGCAGCCAATCCGCTAGCCTGACCGGGGAGCTGTTTTTT
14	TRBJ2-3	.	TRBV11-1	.	CASSFQSSTDTQYF	TGTGCCAGCAGCTTTCAATCCAGCACAGATACGCAGTATTTT
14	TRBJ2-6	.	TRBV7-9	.	CASSLGAGANVLTF	TGTGCCAGCAGCTTAGGTGCTGGGGCCAACGTCCTGACTTTC
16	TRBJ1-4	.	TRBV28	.	CASSLNPGPVNEKLFF	TGTGCCAGCAGTCTAAACCCGGGACCGGTTAATGAAAAACTGTTTTTT
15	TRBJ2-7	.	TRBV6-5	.	CASSYSKYGFGEQYF	TGTGCCAGCAGTTACTCGAAGTATGGGTTTGGGGAGCAGTACTTC
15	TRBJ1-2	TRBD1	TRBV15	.	CATSRETTGGSGYTF	TGTGCCACCAGCAGAGAGACGACAGGGGGAAGTGGCTACACCTTC
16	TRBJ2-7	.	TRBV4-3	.	CASSHLPDSYSYEQYF	TGCGCCAGCAGCCATCTCCCGGACTCCTACTCCTACGAGCAGTACTTC
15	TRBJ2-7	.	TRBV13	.	CASSLGEEASYEQYF	TGTGCCAGCAGCTTAGGGGAGGAGGCCTCCTACGAGCAGTACTTC
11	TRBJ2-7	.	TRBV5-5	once	CASSITYEQYF	TGTGCCAGCAGTATAACCTACGAGCAGTACTTC
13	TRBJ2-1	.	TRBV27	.	CASSLGLSDEQFF	TGTGCCAGCAGTTTGGGACTGTCGGATGAGCAGTTCTTC
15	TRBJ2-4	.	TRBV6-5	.	CASSYGAGSGDIQYF	TGTGCCAGCAGTTACGGGGCAGGGTCGGGGGACATTCAGTACTTC
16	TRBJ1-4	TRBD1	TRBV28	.	CASSGPGTGLNEKLFF	TGTGCCAGCAGTGGGCCAGGGACAGGCCTAAATGAAAAACTGTTTTTT
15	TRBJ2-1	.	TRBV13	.	CASSPRGWKSNEQFF	TGTGCCAGCAGCCCCCGGGGCTGGAAAAGCAATGAGCAGTTCTTC
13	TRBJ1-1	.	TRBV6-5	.	CASSYSWNTEAFF	TGTGCCAGCAGTTACTCGTGGAACACTGAAGCTTTCTTT
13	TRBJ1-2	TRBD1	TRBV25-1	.	CASSVGQGSGYTF	TGTGCCAGCAGTGTAGGACAGGGGAGCGGCTACACCTTC
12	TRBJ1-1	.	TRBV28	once	CASRWVGTEAFF	TGTGCCAGCAGGTGGGTGGGCACTGAAGCTTTCTTT